This T cell receptor beta chain was obtained from a study of human T cells and chemical hapten exposure. Study-wide context: While the roughly 23-week study was under way, patients received diphenylcyclopropenone on the scalp every week. The upper back received 0.01% DPC by patch testing, with results read at 6 days.

In TCRdb, the RACE reads were re-called with MiXCR into one record per CDR3 protein. There are roughly 100,000 distinct CDR3 sequences in the sample; around 10% occur only once, and roughly 4% lies in the top ten. Notes on the study in general: More PT1 expanded TCRs went with higher patch test scores. Versus controls, expanded TCRs had significantly more large CDR3 similarity clusters.

About this clonotype: The antigen remains undetermined.

V shed 6 bases and J shed 0 bases, with 17 bases lying between them. Germline V lookup: CDR1 KGHSH, CDR2 LQKENI. CDR3 length equals 16 residues. Time point reported: pre-sensitization, week 0. Noted treatment: therapeutic diphenylcyclopropenone sensitization with weekly scalp DPC. This chain connects TRBV18 to TRBJ1-1; tentatively, D is TRBD1 (6 bases). This TCR was recovered from a woman in her forties with alopecia areata. Some clones in this sample may be carry-over from other donors' samples. The sample in question was whole blood, obtained in connection with sensitization to the hapten diphenylcyclopropenone (DPC). CDR3 protein: CASSLAGGPLNTEAFF. CDR3 in DNA: TGTGCCAGCTCCTTGGCGGGGGGCCCGTTGAACACTGAAGCTTTCTTT.